The clone carrying this TCR beta chain has just a few counts. Its antigen is still unknown. One base away lies a much larger clone, so this may be a sequencing read error. Each CDR3 protein gets one entry after TCRdb re-called the 5' RACE reads with MiXCR. The sample carries approximately 8,600 distinct CDR3 sequences, approximately 15% recorded once. Whole-study results and caveats: Tumor Tregs overlapped most with tumor, then blood, naive CD4+ cells.

Sequenced: memory CD4+ T cells sorted from blood. The subset is: memory CD4+ T cells, CD4+CD45RO+CD25-. The origin of this receptor is a female donor with breast cancer.

This chain's CDR3 is CASSGGGTGGETQYF. CDR3 coding DNA: TGTGCCAGCAGCGGAGGAGGGACAGGGGGAGAGACCCAGTACTTC. The gene calls are TRBV9 and TRBJ2-5; 11 bases agree with TRBD1. Germline V lookup: CDR1 SGDLS, CDR2 YYNGEE. V shed 3 bases, J shed 4 bases, and the junction held 5 bases outside the gene matches. The CDR3 length is 15 residues. The variable domain in full, with the rest retrieved from reference TRBV9 and TRBJ2-5, is DSGVTQTPKHLITATGQRVTLRCSPRSGDLSVYWYQQSLDQGLQFLIQYYNGEERAKGNILERFSAQQFPDLHSELNLSSLELGDSALYFCASSGGGTGGETQYFGPGTRLLVL.